The 15 T cell receptor beta chains below all came from one sample that was sequenced in a study of OX40 agonist ivuxolimab in advanced cancers. Only in-frame clones appear in the TCRdb table, and some are missing; sequencing was by immunoSEQ multiplex PCR. The sample has roughly 35,000 clones; 70% to 85% are singletons. This material consisted of CD4+ or CD8+ T cells sorted from blood, taken in a trial of the OX40 agonist ivuxolimab. The receptor set was obtained from an adult with an advanced solid tumor such as melanoma, head and neck, liver or kidney cancer.

The rearrangement links TRBV19 to TRBJ1-4, with unresolved D. Trimming removed 8 bases from V and 7 bases from J, with 8 bases in between. Germline loops: CDR1 LNHDA, CDR2 SQIVND (reference sequence). The CDR3 has 11 residues. CDR3 sequence reads: CASSPSEKLFF. In DNA form, the CDR3 reads TGTGCCAGTTCACCATCTGAAAAACTGTTTTTT. Full variable domain (rest looked up from reference TRBV19 and TRBJ1-4): DGGITQSPKYLFRKEGQNVTLSCEQNLNHDAMYWYRQDPGQGLRLIYYSQIVNDFQKGDIAEGYSVSREKKESFPLTVTSAQKNPTAFYLCASSPSEKLFFGSGTQLSVL.

This clone was recorded only once. This chain connects TRBV27 to TRBJ1-1; 10 bases align to TRBD1. The V and J ends lost 5 bases and 5 bases, in that order; junction bases with no gene match: 5. Germline V gene lookup returns CDR1 MNHEY and CDR2 SMNVEV (reference sequence). CDR3 length: 14 residues. The CDR3 is CASSIRTGGTEAFF. The CDR3 coding sequence is TGTGCCAGCAGTATACGGACAGGGGGAACTGAAGCTTTCTTT.

V usage is TRBV19 and J usage is TRBJ1-2; D is perhaps TRBD1 (5 bases). In germline, CDR1 is LNHDA, CDR2 SQIVND (reference sequence). V was cut by 6 bases and J by 6 bases, with 8 bases left in between. The CDR3 covers 11 residues. The CDR3 coding sequence is TGTGCCAGTAGATCGACAGATGGCTACACCTTC. It yields the protein CASRSTDGYTF.

V gene TRBV6-6 combines with J gene TRBJ1-2; tentatively, D is TRBD1 (5 bases). Germline-derived CDR1 and CDR2 are MNHNY and SVGAGI (reference sequence). The CDR3 totals 16 residues. The ends were cut back, 6 bases at V and 3 bases at J, with 20 bases in the middle. DNA for the CDR3: TGTGCCAGCAGCCAGTGGGGTTCAGGGAACGACTATGGCTACACCTTC. It yields the protein CASSQWGSGNDYGYTF.

V and J are TRBV6-1 and TRBJ2-6; D remains ambiguous. Germline V gene lookup returns CDR1 MNHNS and CDR2 SASEGT. V was cut by 7 bases and J by 2 bases, with 12 bases left in between. CDR3 length equals 15 residues. The CDR3 loop is CASNFRLTGANVLTF. CDR3 coding DNA: TGTGCCAGCAATTTCAGGCTGACTGGGGCCAACGTCCTGACTTTC.

V usage is TRBV9 and J usage is TRBJ1-3; D uncertain. Germline V gene lookup returns CDR1 SGDLS and CDR2 YYNGEE. The ends were cut back, 0 bases at V and 2 bases at J, with 6 bases in the middle. This CDR3 is built from 14 residues. The CDR3 loop is CASSVAGTGNTIYF. The CDR3 bases are TGTGCCAGCAGCGTAGCGGGCACTGGAAACACCATATATTTT.

The V call is TRBV7-2, the J call TRBJ2-1; TRBD2 matches at 9 bases. The CDR3 covers 16 residues. Trimming took 1 base from V and 2 from J; bases not matched to a gene: 3. The V gene's germline CDR1 is SGHTA and CDR2 FQGNSA. The CDR3 is CASSLVAGGPYNEQFF. The CDR3 region has the DNA TGTGCCAGCAGCTTAGTTGCGGGGGGGCCCTACAATGAGCAGTTCTTC.

This clone was picked up one time. The J gene is TRBJ2-2, the V gene TRBV30, with TRBD1 as a possible D gene (5 bases). The V end lost 1 base, the J end lost 6 bases, and 18 bases lay between the germline ends. CDR1 GTSNPN and CDR2 SVGIG come from the germline V gene (reference sequence). This CDR3 is 16 amino acids long. The CDR3, as DNA: TGTGCCTGGAGTGCGGATAGGGGATTTGTAGCCGGGGAGCTGTTTTTT. Residues: CAWSADRGFVAGELFF.

The chain couples TRBV4-2 to TRBJ2-5, with TRBD2 matching over 9 bases. The trim removed 2 bases at V and 5 bases at J, leaving 6 bases unmatched. Germline values: CDR1 LGHNA, CDR2 YNFKEQ. The CDR3 has 15 amino acids. CDR3 sequence reads: CASSQLSGGGETQYF. CDR3 sequence (DNA): TGTGCCAGCAGCCAACTTAGCGGGGGCGGGGAGACCCAGTACTTC.

This chain's CDR3 is CAWSARGTLSTAAQYF. The CDR3 nucleotides read TGTGCCTGGAGTGCCCGGGGGACCCTCTCCACAGCCGCGCAGTATTTT. The rearrangement links TRBV30 to TRBJ2-3; the D gene is possibly TRBD2 (6 bases). The CDR3 runs to 16 residues. V dropped 1 base and J dropped 10 bases, with 24 bases sitting between them. Germline loops: CDR1 GTSNPN, CDR2 SVGIG (reference sequence).

The chain combines TRBV5-1 with TRBJ1-4; 9 nucleotides align to TRBD1. The CDR3 extends over 15 amino acids. V gave up 4 bases and J gave up 7 bases; unmatched junction bases: 8. The germline V gene encodes CDR1 SGHRS and CDR2 YFSETQ. CDR3 nucleotide sequence: TGCGCCAGCAGCCGGCGGACAGGGGAAGGTGAAAAACTGTTTTTT. Translated: CASSRRTGEGEKLFF.

The rearrangement uses TRBV5-3 and TRBJ1-4; D call uncertain. TRBV5-3 is known as an ORF, though its function is uncertain. V lost 2 bases and J lost 1, with 12 bases in between. The CDR3 is made up of 16 amino acids. CDR3: CARSLLLLGTNEKLFF. In DNA form, the CDR3 reads TGTGCCAGAAGCTTACTTCTGCTGGGAACTAATGAAAAACTGTTTTTT.

This clone appeared once. The CDR3 loop reads CGMGWTEAFF. The CDR3 region has the DNA TGTGGCATGGGTTGGACTGAAGCTTTCTTT. The chain has TRBV21-1 and TRBJ1-1. TRBV21-1 is designated a pseudogene. The CDR3 consists of 10 residues.

J is TRBJ2-5 and V is TRBV27; D not resolved. Germline CDR1 MNHEY, CDR2 SMNVEV (reference sequence). With 2 bases removed from V and 1 base from J, the gap between germline ends came to 5 bases. This CDR3 has 13 amino acids. The CDR3 nucleotides are TGTGCCAGCAGTTTAGGCATCCAAGAGACCCAGTACTTC. Residues: CASSLGIQETQYF.

The genes are TRBV19 and TRBJ1-1, with 8 bases matching TRBD1. This CDR3 is 19 amino acids long. CDR1 LNHDA and CDR2 SQIVND come from the germline V gene (reference sequence). Losses at the gene ends were 1 base for V and 0 bases for J; bases not matched to a gene: 13. CDR3 DNA sequence: TGTGCCAGTAGTATAGCCAGGGGGCTCCTACCCTCTATGAACACTGAAGCTTTCTTT. It is translated as CASSIARGLLPSMNTEAFF.